This T cell receptor beta chain was obtained from a study of human T cells and chemical hapten exposure. The study's findings and limits: The number of TCRs above 1 in 1000 frequency did not change after DPC sensitization.

Time point: patch test 1, 2 weeks after DPC sensitization. The treatment denotes: therapeutic diphenylcyclopropenone sensitization with weekly scalp DPC. MiXCR was run by TCRdb on the RACE reads, yielding one entry per CDR3 protein. The sample yields about 340,000 distinct CDR3 sequences, around 7% seen once. This clonotype was counted at least ten times. Its cognate antigen is unknown. With 3 bases removed from V and 0 bases from J, the gap between germline ends came to 2 bases. CDR3 size: 13 residues. Germline CDR1 SGHNT, CDR2 YENEEA. The V call is TRBV11-3, the J call TRBJ2-2; D remains ambiguous. The clonotype originates from a woman under 30 with alopecia areata. Some clones in this sample may be carry-over from other donors' samples. The sample consisted of whole blood, taken in connection with sensitization to the hapten diphenylcyclopropenone (DPC). The CDR3 DNA is TGTGCCAGCAGCTTCTCGAACACCGGGGAGCTGTTTTTT. Its translation is CASSFSNTGELFF. Full variable domain (remainder filled in from reference TRBV11-3 and TRBJ2-2): EAGVVQSPRYKIIEKKQPVAFWCNPISGHNTLYWYLQNLGQGPELLIRYENEEAVDDSQLPKDRFSAERLKGVDSTLKIQPAELGDSAVYLCASSFSNTGELFFGEGSRLTVL.